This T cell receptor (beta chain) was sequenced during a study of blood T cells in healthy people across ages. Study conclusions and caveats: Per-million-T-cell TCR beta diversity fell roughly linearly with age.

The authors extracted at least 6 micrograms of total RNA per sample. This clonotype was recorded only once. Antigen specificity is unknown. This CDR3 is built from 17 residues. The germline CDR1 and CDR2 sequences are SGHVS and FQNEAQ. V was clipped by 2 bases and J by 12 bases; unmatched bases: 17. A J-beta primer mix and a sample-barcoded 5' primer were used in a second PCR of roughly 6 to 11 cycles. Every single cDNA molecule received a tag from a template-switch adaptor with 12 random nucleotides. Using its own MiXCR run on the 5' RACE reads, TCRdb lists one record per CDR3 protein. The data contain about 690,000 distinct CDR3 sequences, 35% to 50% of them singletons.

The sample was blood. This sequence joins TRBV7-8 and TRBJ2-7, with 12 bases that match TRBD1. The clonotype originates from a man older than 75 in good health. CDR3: CASSLMGQGAGVQTRYF. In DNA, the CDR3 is TGTGCCAGCAGCTTAATGGGACAGGGGGCAGGGGTGCAGACCCGGTACTTC.